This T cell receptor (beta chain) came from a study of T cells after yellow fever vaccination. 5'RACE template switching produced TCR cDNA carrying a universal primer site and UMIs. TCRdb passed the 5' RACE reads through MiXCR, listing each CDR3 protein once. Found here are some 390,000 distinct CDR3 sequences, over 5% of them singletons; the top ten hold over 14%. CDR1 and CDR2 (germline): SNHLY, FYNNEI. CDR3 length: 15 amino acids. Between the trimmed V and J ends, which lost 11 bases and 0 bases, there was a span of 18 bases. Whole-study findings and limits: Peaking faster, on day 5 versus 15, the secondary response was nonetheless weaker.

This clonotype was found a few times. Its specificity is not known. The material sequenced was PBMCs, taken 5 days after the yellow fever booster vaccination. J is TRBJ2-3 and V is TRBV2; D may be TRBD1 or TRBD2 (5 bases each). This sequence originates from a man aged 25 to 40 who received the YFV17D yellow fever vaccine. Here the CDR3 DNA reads TGTGCCGGAGCATTAGGGGAGCTGAGCACAGATACGCAGTATTTT. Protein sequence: CAGALGELSTDTQYF. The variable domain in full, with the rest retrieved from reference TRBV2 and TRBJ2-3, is EPEVTQTPSHQVTQMGQEVILRCVPISNHLYFYWYRQILGQKVEFLVSFYNNEISEKSEIFDDQFSVERPDGSNFTLKIRSTKLEDSAMYFCAGALGELSTDTQYFGPGTRLTVL.